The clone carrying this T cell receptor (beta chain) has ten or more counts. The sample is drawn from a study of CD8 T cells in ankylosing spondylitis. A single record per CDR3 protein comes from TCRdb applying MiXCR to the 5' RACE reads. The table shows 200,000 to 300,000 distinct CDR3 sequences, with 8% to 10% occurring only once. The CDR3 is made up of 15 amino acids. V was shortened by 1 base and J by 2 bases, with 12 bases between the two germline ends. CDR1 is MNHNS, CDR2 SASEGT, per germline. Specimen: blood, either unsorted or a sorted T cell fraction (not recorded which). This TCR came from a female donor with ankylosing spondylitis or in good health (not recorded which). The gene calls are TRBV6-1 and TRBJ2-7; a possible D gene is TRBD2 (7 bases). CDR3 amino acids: CASSEVTGGTYEQYF. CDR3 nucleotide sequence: TGTGCCAGCAGTGAAGTCACGGGGGGCACCTACGAGCAGTACTTC.